This is a list of T cell receptor beta chains from one sample in a study of T cell repertoires in cytomegalovirus infection. From the reads, TCRdb called clonotypes with MiXCR, one entry per CDR3 protein. The sample includes about 310,000 distinct CDR3 sequences, about a tenth of them seen just once. Sequencing was performed on PBMCs. The receptors shown here come from a human donor in good health (CMV status not recorded). Some clones in this sample may be carry-over from other donors' samples. CDR3s include the opening cysteine and the closing phenylalanine or tryptophan. D genes are given only for firm matches. Clone size is given for some rows only: seen once, a few or many times, or a class if the clone is expanded.

v_call	d_call	clone_size	j_call	cdr3_aa	cdr3_nt
TRBV7-2	TRBD1	many	TRBJ1-6	CASSLAGTGLPLHF	TGTGCCAGCAGCTTAGCGGGGACAGGGTTACCCCTCCACTTT
TRBV6-1	NA	many	TRBJ1-1	CASRTRQNTEAFF	TGTGCCAGCAGGACCCGACAAAACACTGAAGCTTTCTTT
TRBV7-2	NA	many	TRBJ1-3	CASSPTAGNTIYF	TGTGCCAGCAGCCCGACGGCTGGAAACACCATATATTTT
TRBV14	NA	NA	TRBJ1-2	CASSQDGRTNYGYTF	TGTGCCAGCAGCCAAGATGGCAGAACTAACTATGGCTACACCTTC
TRBV7-6	TRBD1	NA	TRBJ1-2	CASTRDRATGYTF	TGTGCCAGCACCCGCGACAGGGCGACTGGCTACACCTTC
TRBV6-8	NA	few	TRBJ1-5	CASSYVTNQPQHF	TGTGCCAGCAGTTACGTCACCAATCAGCCCCAGCATTTT
TRBV19	NA	many	TRBJ1-6	CASSSGDTDNSPLHF	TGTGCCAGTAGTTCTGGGGACACGGATAATTCACCCCTCCACTTT
TRBV29-1	NA	few	TRBJ1-1	CSVAGGAGTEAFF	TGCAGCGTTGCCGGGGGCGCAGGGACTGAAGCTTTCTTT
TRBV7-2	TRBD1	many	TRBJ1-4	CASRPTGVSTFNEKLFF	TGTGCCAGCAGACCGACAGGGGTTAGCACCTTTAATGAAAAACTGTTTTTT
TRBV27	NA	NA	TRBJ2-1	CASSPQGTTYNEQFF	TGTGCCAGCAGTCCCCAGGGTACCACCTACAATGAGCAGTTCTTC
TRBV20-1	NA	many	TRBJ2-1	CSARDSGWESGEQFF	TGCAGTGCTAGAGACTCCGGCTGGGAGTCAGGTGAGCAGTTCTTC
TRBV7-9	NA	many	TRBJ2-5	CASSLRDQETQYF	TGTGCCAGCAGCCTCCGGGACCAAGAGACCCAGTACTTC
TRBV6-1	NA	many	TRBJ1-1	CASSERSSNSEAFF	TGTGCCAGCAGTGAAAGGTCCAGTAATTCTGAAGCTTTCTTT
TRBV29-1	TRBD1	many	TRBJ1-3	CSVIGQGAIGNTIYF	TGCAGCGTGATCGGACAGGGGGCTATAGGAAACACCATATATTTT
TRBV12-3/TRBV12-4	TRBD2	many	TRBJ2-5	CASSRSGGDKETQYF	TGTGCCAGCAGTCGTAGCGGGGGGGATAAAGAGACCCAGTACTTC
TRBV23-1	TRBD1	few	TRBJ2-5	CASSQSNLRTGGLETQYF	TGCGCCAGCAGTCAGTCTAACCTCCGGACAGGAGGCCTAGAGACCCAGTACTTC
TRBV7-9	NA	many	TRBJ1-5	CASSSSGVGQPQHF	TGTGCCAGCAGCTCGTCAGGGGTGGGACAGCCCCAGCATTTT
TRBV20-1	NA	few	TRBJ2-7	CSAHPQGNIFDEQYF	TGCAGTGCTCACCCTCAGGGGAATATATTCGACGAGCAGTACTTC
TRBV7-6	NA	many	TRBJ1-6	CASSPFGVESSPLHF	TGTGCCAGCAGCCCTTTTGGGGTAGAGTCGTCACCCCTCCACTTT
TRBV5-1	NA	many	TRBJ1-6	CASSWDGEGYSPLHF	TGCGCCAGCAGCTGGGACGGTGAAGGTTATTCACCCCTCCACTTT
TRBV7-7	NA	many	TRBJ2-3	CASGPSGTDTQYF	TGTGCTAGCGGACCCAGTGGCACAGATACGCAGTATTTT
TRBV28	TRBD2	few	TRBJ2-5	CASSLGGGLQETQYF	TGTGCCAGCAGTTTAGGCGGGGGGCTCCAAGAGACCCAGTACTTC
TRBV3-1	NA	many	TRBJ1-6	CASSQTFGSYNSPLHF	TGTGCCAGCAGCCAAACTTTTGGCTCCTATAATTCACCCCTCCACTTT
TRBV5-4	NA	many	TRBJ2-7	CASSPGHSPSYEQYF	TGTGCCAGCAGTCCCGGACACTCTCCCTCATACGAGCAGTACTTC
TRBV27	TRBD1	many	TRBJ1-2	CASSFKTGGNYGYTF	TGTGCCAGCAGTTTTAAGACAGGGGGTAACTATGGCTACACCTTC
TRBV20-1	NA	many	TRBJ2-1	CSARGGRNEQFF	TGCAGTGCTAGAGGGGGGAGGAATGAGCAGTTCTTC
TRBV25-1	TRBD1	few	TRBJ2-1	CASSVTGVSYNEQFF	TGTGCCAGCAGTGTCACAGGGGTGTCCTACAATGAGCAGTTCTTC
TRBV20-1	NA	many	TRBJ1-1	CSASKRAWNTEAFF	TGCAGTGCTAGTAAGCGGGCTTGGAACACTGAAGCTTTCTTT
TRBV20-1	NA	few	TRBJ2-7	CSAISVAGVSYEQYF	TGCAGTGCTATCAGCGTGGCAGGGGTCTCCTACGAGCAGTACTTC
TRBV19	NA	few	TRBJ1-2	CASSSRYLSDGYTF	TGTGCCAGTAGTTCCAGGTACCTCTCGGATGGCTACACCTTC
TRBV28	TRBD1	many	TRBJ2-5	CASSSSKGAETQYF	TGTGCCAGCAGCTCTTCGAAGGGGGCCGAGACCCAGTACTTC
TRBV7-9	NA	many	TRBJ2-2	CASSLEATGELFF	TGTGCCAGCAGCCTCGAGGCCACCGGGGAGCTGTTTTTT
TRBV20-1	NA	NA	TRBJ1-2	CSAHHVGAGWYGYTF	TGCAGTGCGCACCATGTCGGGGCAGGGTGGTATGGCTACACCTTC
TRBV4-1	NA	few	TRBJ2-2	CASSHPMTGTRNTGELFF	TGCGCCAGCAGCCATCCTATGACCGGGACCAGGAACACCGGGGAGCTGTTTTTT
TRBV12-3/TRBV12-4	TRBD1	many	TRBJ1-5	CASSPQGVAGNQPQHF	TGTGCCAGCAGCCCCCAGGGGGTGGCCGGCAATCAGCCCCAGCATTTT
TRBV6-1	NA	NA	TRBJ1-3	CASTQDSVPGNTIYF	TGTGCCAGCACTCAGGACAGCGTACCGGGAAACACCATATATTTT
TRBV28	TRBD1	many	TRBJ1-6	CASSPAGTGGHNSPLHF	TGTGCCAGCAGTCCCGCCGGGACAGGGGGCCATAATTCACCCCTCCACTTT
TRBV12-3/TRBV12-4	NA	many	TRBJ2-3	CASSSADTQYF	TGTGCCAGCAGTTCTGCAGATACGCAGTATTTT
TRBV28	TRBD1	NA	TRBJ1-4	CASSPQGGATATNEKLFF	TGTGCCAGCAGTCCCCAGGGGGGGGCGACGGCAACTAATGAAAAACTGTTTTTT
TRBV7-9	NA	many	TRBJ1-4	CASSRRGGLEKLFF	TGTGCCAGCAGCCGTCGGGGAGGGCTCGAAAAACTGTTTTTT
TRBV20-1	NA	few	TRBJ1-6	CSARGKGAGNLYNSPLHF	TGCAGTGCTAGAGGGAAGGGAGCAGGGAATCTGTATAATTCACCCCTCCACTTT
TRBV7-2	NA	many	TRBJ2-3	CASSLRAGSGMDTQYF	TGTGCCAGCAGCTTACGTGCGGGGTCGGGGATGGATACGCAGTATTTT
TRBV28	TRBD1	few	TRBJ2-1	CASSPPGTGPSNEQFF	TGTGCCAGCAGCCCACCCGGGACAGGGCCAAGCAATGAGCAGTTCTTC
TRBV20-1	NA	many	TRBJ1-6	CSGATGHSPLHF	TGCAGTGGTGCGACCGGTCATTCACCCCTCCACTTT
TRBV20-1	TRBD1	many	TRBJ2-7	CSARRGTVGSSEQYF	TGCAGTGCTAGAAGAGGGACAGTCGGTTCCTCCGAGCAGTACTTC